Described below is a single T cell receptor (beta chain) sequence and its context. The antigen is not known. A read error may account for a junction end that differs from germline. The data originate from a study of cytomegalovirus exposure and HLA in healthy donors. This PCR relied on a set of 60 Vbeta primers and 13 Jbeta primers. Only in-frame clones appear in the TCRdb table, and some are missing; sequencing was by immunoSEQ multiplex PCR. This repertoire shows tens of thousands of clones, around 85% found once; its top ten account for less than 3.5%. General study findings and limits: In an earlier analysis, most TCR beta V segments were productive about 87% or about 30% of the time. A missense variant in DCLRE1C was later tied to TCR beta V- and J-gene trimming.

The CDR3 is 14 amino acids. Germline loops: CDR1 MNHEY, CDR2 SVGAGI. The sequenced sample was PBMCs. V gene TRBV6-5 combines with J gene TRBJ1-3, with a possible D match to TRBD1 (5 bases). The sequence came from a woman in her 30s in good health and CMV-seronegative. CDR3 loop: CASSPAGGARARHF. Here the CDR3 DNA reads TGTGCCAGCAGTCCCGCCGGGGGAGCCCGAGCCAGGCATTTT.